This T cell receptor (beta chain) is drawn from a study of blood T cell repertoires in COVID-19. V was trimmed by 6 bases and J by 6 bases, leaving 9 bases between them. CDR3 size: 11 residues. Germline CDR1 and CDR2: SGHVS and FNYEAQ. Using immunoSEQ multiplex PCR, the repertoire was profiled, and TCRdb retains in-frame clones only, with some absent. The sample carries approximately 220,000 clones, around 81% recorded once. V usage is TRBV7-6 and J usage is TRBJ2-7; D ambiguous. The origin of this receptor is an older woman with acute or convalescent COVID-19. Sequencing used peripheral blood. The CDR3 DNA sequence: TGTGCCAGCAGGGGCCTCGGCGAGCAGTACTTC. This sequence encodes CASRGLGEQYF.